This T cell receptor (beta chain) was captured in a study of glioma-infiltrating T cells. Trimming at V came to 8 bases and at J to 2 bases, leaving 1 base not matched to a gene. This CDR3 has 13 residues. Per germline, CDR1 GTSNPN and CDR2 SVGIG (reference sequence). Broader study findings: Very few CDR3 sequences were shared between tissue and blood. Non-neoplastic patients had below-expected tissue-blood divergence, while all gliomas exceeded expectation.

With respect to this clonotype: Its target is unknown.

Amplification of TCR alpha and beta CDR3 regions from RNA used iRepertoire nested multiplex PCR. Input was 100-400 ng of tissue mRNA or PBMC total RNA. TCRdb itself ran the multiplex PCR reads through MiXCR, one entry per CDR3 protein. The sample consists of approximately 45,000 distinct CDR3 sequences, under 25% of them appearing once. Sequencing input: glioma tissue, nonneoplastic brain tissue, or PBMCs (not recorded which). The chain is built from TRBV30 and TRBJ2-3; TRBD2 matches 13 bases. The TCR originated in a human donor with low-grade glioma or glioblastoma, undergoing nonglioma brain surgery, or in good health (not recorded which). CDR3: CAGLAGATDTQYF. The CDR3 nucleotides are TGTGCCGGACTAGCGGGAGCCACAGATACGCAGTATTTT.